What follows are 10 T cell receptor beta chains derived from one specimen sequenced in a study of T cell responses to AZD1222 COVID-19 vaccine (dated by TCRdb to 2020 to 2022). The library was prepared using the immunoSEQ multiplex PCR assay. Held by TCRdb, this immuneACCESS table contains in-frame sequences only and omits some clones. Under half of the omission traces to an unresolved V gene where checked; the cause of the rest is unknown. This sample is represented by approximately 150,000 clones; roughly 90% of them were singletons. The ten largest clonotypes hold about 1.4% of the sample. Reading the label with the study, this specimen's time point is: baseline before first vaccination. Source: peripheral blood, taken on day 0 of AZD1222 vaccination. All receptors derive from an adult in good health.

The rearrangement links TRBV2 to TRBJ1-5, with 12 nucleotides matching TRBD1. V shed 8 bases, J shed 7 bases, and the junction held 6 bases outside the gene matches. The CDR3 consists of 14 residues. Germline V CDR1 and CDR2: SNHLY, FYNNEI. The CDR3 DNA sequence: TGTGCCAGCTCGGGACAGGGGGCTAGGCAGCCCCAGCATTTT. It translates to CASSGQGARQPQHF.

The CDR3 nucleotides are TGTGCCAGCAGCTTAGGAGTTCAAGAGACCCAGTACTTC. It yields the protein CASSLGVQETQYF. This sequence joins TRBV7-9 and TRBJ2-5; D is uncertain. The CDR3 is 13 amino acids. Looked up from germline, CDR1 is SEHNR and CDR2 is FQNEAQ (reference sequence). The V gene lost 1 base and the J gene lost 2 bases, with 5 bases spanning the gap.

CDR3 in DNA: TGTGCCAGCAGTTCAACAGGGGGCGCGGGGGGAAACACCATATATTTT. Translating it yields CASSSTGGAGGNTIYF. The chain is built from TRBV28 and TRBJ1-3, with TRBD1 identical over 9 bases. This CDR3 is 16 amino acids long. Germline CDR1 is MDHEN and CDR2 is SYDVKM. Trimming took 4 bases from V and 4 from J; bases not matched to a gene: 8.

The chain links TRBV4-3 to TRBJ2-2; perhaps TRBD2 as D (5 bases). From germline, CDR1 is LGHNA and CDR2 YSLEER. The ends were cut back, 0 bases at V and 6 bases at J, with 8 bases in the middle. This CDR3 comprises 14 residues. CDR3: CASSQDLRAGELFF. DNA of the CDR3: TGCGCCAGCAGCCAAGATTTGAGGGCCGGGGAGCTGTTTTTT.

The V and J genes are TRBV19 and TRBJ1-2; the D is unclear. V was pared by 1 base and J by 4 bases, with 16 bases between. This CDR3 spans 16 amino acids. Germline V gene data show CDR1 as LNHDA and CDR2 as SQIVND (reference sequence). This chain's CDR3 is CASSIGLAVWPYGYTF. CDR3 bases: TGTGCCAGTAGTATAGGTTTAGCGGTATGGCCCTATGGCTACACCTTC.

The chain recombines TRBV7-9 with TRBJ1-1; D ambiguous. Trimming shortened V by 4 bases and J by 0 bases, and 15 bases separated the two germline ends. Germline V gene sequence: CDR1 SEHNR, CDR2 FQNEAQ (reference sequence). CDR3 size: 16 residues. The CDR3 region has the DNA TGTGCCAGCAGCTCCGGGCAGACCAGTATGAACACTGAAGCTTTCTTT. Translating it yields CASSSGQTSMNTEAFF.

This clone has only one observation. The chain combines TRBV11-2 with TRBJ2-3; no reliable D call. The CDR3 consists of 15 residues. Germline V lookup: CDR1 SGHAT, CDR2 FQNNGV. Deletions cut 1 base from V and 1 base from J, with 9 bases between. The DNA for the CDR3 is TGTGCCAGCAGCTTAGCACGGGCTCGCACAGATACGCAGTATTTT. It codes for CASSLARARTDTQYF.

This rearrangement joins TRBV10-3 to TRBJ2-1, with 10 nucleotides matching TRBD2. The CDR3 extends over 16 amino acids. V gave up 4 bases and J gave up 4 bases; unmatched junction bases: 7. CDR1 ENHRY and CDR2 SYGVKD come from the germline V gene. CDR3 residues: CAISGRTSGLYNEQFF. The CDR3 DNA reads TGTGCCATCAGTGGGAGGACTAGCGGTCTATACAATGAGCAGTTCTTC.

The genes are TRBV29-1 and TRBJ2-5; TRBD2 aligns across 8 bases. V was pared by 0 bases and J by 0 bases, with 6 bases of the junction left unmatched. The CDR3 consists of 16 residues. Germline V CDR1 and CDR2: SQVTM, ANQGSEA. CDR3 protein: CSVEEMRRGDQETQYF. The CDR3 nucleotides read TGCAGCGTTGAAGAGATGCGGCGGGGGGACCAAGAGACCCAGTACTTC.

The rearrangement uses TRBV11-2 and TRBJ2-5; maybe TRBD1 (6 bases). The CDR3 consists of 17 residues. V lost 5 bases, J lost 3 bases, and 22 bases lay in between. CDR1 is SGHAT, CDR2 FQNNGV, per germline. DNA of the CDR3: TGTGCCAGCAGCCCCTCTTCCGTAGGGGGATGGGAAGAGACCCAGTACTTC. Its protein product is CASSPSSVGGWEETQYF.